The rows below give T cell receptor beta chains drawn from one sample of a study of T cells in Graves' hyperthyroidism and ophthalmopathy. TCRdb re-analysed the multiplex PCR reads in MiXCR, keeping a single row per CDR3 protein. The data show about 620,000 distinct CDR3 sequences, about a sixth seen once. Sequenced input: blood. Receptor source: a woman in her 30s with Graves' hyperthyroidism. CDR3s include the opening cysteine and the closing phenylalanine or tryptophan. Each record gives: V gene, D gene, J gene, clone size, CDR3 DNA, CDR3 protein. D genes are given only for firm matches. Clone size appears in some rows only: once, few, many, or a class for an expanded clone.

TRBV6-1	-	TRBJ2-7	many	TGTGCCAGCTTCGAGACACCCGACGAGCAGTACTTC	CASFETPDEQYF
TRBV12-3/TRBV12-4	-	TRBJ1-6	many	TGTGCCAGCAGTCGGAATTCACCCCTCCACTTT	CASSRNSPLHF
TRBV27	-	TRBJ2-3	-	TGTGCCAGCAGTCAAACTACGTATAGCACAGATACGCAGTATTTT	CASSQTTYSTDTQYF
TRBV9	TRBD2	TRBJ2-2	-	TGTGCCAGCAGCGTACCGGGACTAACAAACACCGGGGATCTGTTTTTT	CASSVPGLTNTGDLFF
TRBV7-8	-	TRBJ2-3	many	TGTGCCAGCAGCTTAGGAACAGGGACCTCAGGCGATACGCAGTATTTT	CASSLGTGTSGDTQYF
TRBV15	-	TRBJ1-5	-	TGTGCCACCAGCAGATCTGGAGGCAATCAGCCCCAGCATTTT	CATSRSGGNQPQHF
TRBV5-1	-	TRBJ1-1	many	TGCGCCAGCAGCGACGGACAGCCGAACACTGAAGCTTTCTTT	CASSDGQPNTEAFF
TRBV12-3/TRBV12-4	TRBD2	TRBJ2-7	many	TGTGCCAGCAGAGGGACTAGCGGGACCCGCTCCTACGAGCAGTACTTC	CASRGTSGTRSYEQYF
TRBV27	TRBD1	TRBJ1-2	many	TGTGCCAGCAGTAGCGCATACCTACAGGGGGCAAGGTATGGCTACACCTTC	CASSSAYLQGARYGYTF
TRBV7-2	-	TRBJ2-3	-	TGTGCCAGCAGCGCACTAGGGAAAGCACAAGATACGCAGTATTTT	CASSALGKAQDTQYF
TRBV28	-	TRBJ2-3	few	TGTGCCAGCAGTATCCCCACGGGGTGGGATACGCAGTATTTT	CASSIPTGWDTQYF
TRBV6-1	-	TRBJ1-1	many	TGTGCCAGCAGCCGAGACAGTACGAACACTGAAGCTTTCTTT	CASSRDSTNTEAFF
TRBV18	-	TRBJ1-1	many	TGTGCCAGCTCACCGGACGGACTGAACACTGAAGCTTTCTTT	CASSPDGLNTEAFF
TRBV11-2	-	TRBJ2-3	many	TGTGCCAGCAGCCCCAGCGGACAGCTCACAGATACGCAGTATTTT	CASSPSGQLTDTQYF
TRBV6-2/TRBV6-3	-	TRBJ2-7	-	TGTGCCAGCAGTTACGACAAGGCCTACGAGCAGTACTTC	CASSYDKAYEQYF
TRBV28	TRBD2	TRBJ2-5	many	TGTGCCAGCAGTTATAGGCGGGAGCGGCTGACCCAGTACTTC	CASSYRRERLTQYF
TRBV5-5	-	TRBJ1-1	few	TGTGCCAGCAGCTTGGACCCAGGGGTGGGTACTGAAGCTTTCTTT	CASSLDPGVGTEAFF
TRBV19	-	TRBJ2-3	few	TGTGCCAGTAAGAGTAGGGGTCTGACATCTAGCACAGATACGCAGTATTTT	CASKSRGLTSSTDTQYF
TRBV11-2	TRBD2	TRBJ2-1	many	TGTGCCAGCAGCTTAGCAGGAGGGAGGGTTAACAATGAGCAGTTCTTC	CASSLAGGRVNNEQFF
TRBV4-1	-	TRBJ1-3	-	TGCGCCAGCAGCCTCGACACTAGGTCTGGAAACACCATATATTTT	CASSLDTRSGNTIYF
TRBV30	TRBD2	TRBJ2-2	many	TGTGCCTGGGGGGGGACTAGCTGGAGGCACACCGGGGAGCTGTTTTTT	CAWGGTSWRHTGELFF
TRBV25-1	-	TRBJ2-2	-	TGTGCCAGCAAACCCTCCTTGGCGAACACCGGGGAGCTGTTTTTT	CASKPSLANTGELFF
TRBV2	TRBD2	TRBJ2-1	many	TGTGCCAGCAGTGTTGGGACTAGCGTATCCAATGAGCAGTTCTTC	CASSVGTSVSNEQFF
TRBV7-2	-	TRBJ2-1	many	TGTGCCAGCAGCCCCCACGAAAGCCTCTACAATGAGCAGTTCTTC	CASSPHESLYNEQFF
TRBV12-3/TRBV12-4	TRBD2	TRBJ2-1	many	TGTGCCAGCAGCCAGCGGGAGACATACAATGAGCAGTTCTTC	CASSQRETYNEQFF